The T cell receptor beta chain under discussion was sequenced for a study of blood T cell repertoires in COVID-19 (dated by TCRdb to about 2020). At the level of the whole study: The collaborator samples originated in the United States, Italy and Spain and spanned the acute and convalescent phases of COVID-19. The prospective study material was composed of cDNA or gDNA derived from T cells, B-cell-depleted T cells, or PBMCs. Subjects who had been exposed to COVID-19, were actively infected with it, or had recovered from it provided the deeply sampled blood TCRbeta repertoires that made up the dataset. The repertoires were released in a freely available public database intended as a resource for research on the immune response to SARS-CoV-2. The samples were drawn from two sources: the first 160 participants of the ongoing ImmuneRACE study, and fewer than 1,500 subjects contributed by 6 global collaborators. Nearly every sample came with metadata listing a de-identified subject ID, COVID-19 status, age in years and sex. Where available, HLA class I and class II types were taken from metadata supplied by the sample provider and were not determined by assay-based typing.

CDR1 and CDR2 were assigned from the germline V gene as MDHEN and SYDVKM. The CDR3 contains 15 residues, cysteine and phenylalanine counted. CDR3 DNA only is kept here, 45 bases in frame from base 1. V lost 2 bases and J lost 7 bases, and the count of bases not matched to a germline gene is 8. TCRbeta CDR3 regions were amplified from genomic DNA by means of the immunoSEQ Assay, a bias-controlled multiplex PCR. Per the original workflow: Within the assay, amplification of reference gene primers was used to estimate how many nucleated cells each sample contained. Sequence reads were collapsed and filtered to measure the absolute abundance of every unique TCRbeta CDR3 rearrangement. Productive Simpson clonality was computed per sample as the square root of Simpson's diversity index over productive rearrangements. TCRdb stores this immuneACCESS table with in-frame sequences only. Part of the clones is absent; in the studies checked, under half of the shortfall reflects unresolved V genes, and no reason is known for the rest. For V, J and clone size, that table is used; D and trimming come from the DNA. Here the sample has some 280,000 clones; around four fifths occur a single time. Around 4% of the sample is held by the ten biggest clonotypes.

Each collaborating institution followed its own protocols to collect whole blood in K2EDTA tubes. Collaborator samples were shipped for TCRbeta analysis as frozen whole blood, isolated PBMCs, or DNA extracted from either sample type. Overall results and qualifications from the work: How much clinical and demographic metadata was included differed by source and by participant, and the metadata was provided uncurated.

As regards this clone: No antigen is known for it. No clone much larger than this one lies a single base away; base qualities are absent.

This clonotype was sampled from a woman between 45 and 60 years old with active or convalescent COVID-19. Sequenced: peripheral blood. The chain is made from TRBV28 and TRBJ2-7; TRBD1 agrees with 10 junctional bases. This receptor carries the CDR3 CASSLIFGTGAEQYF. The sequenced DNA: TGTGCCAGCAGTTTAATTTTCGGGACAGGGGCAGAGCAGTACTTC.